The entry that follows covers one TCR beta chain sequence. Its antigen is unidentified. V gave up 2 bases and J gave up 4 bases; unmatched junction bases: 7. The CDR3 has 15 residues. Germline V gene lookup returns CDR1 MNHEY and CDR2 SMNVEV (reference sequence). All of the isolated RNA was reverse transcribed, so expressed TCRB transcripts were sequenced. Repertoires were generated with immunoSEQ multiplex PCR, while TCRdb's copy carries only in-frame clones and drops some. The sample has roughly 310,000 clones, approximately 9.9% seen once. The sample originates from a study of beta chain features in type 1 diabetes. Study-wide results and limits: Moderate but significant shortening of TCRB CDR3s was recorded in all four CD4+ subsets from Type 1 diabetes patients.

Blood was drawn once from each donor into heparinised tubes. The draws averaged approximately 120 mL. The sequence derives from a woman aged 25 to 39 in good health. The V call is TRBV27, the J call TRBJ2-7; 8 bases match TRBD2. The sample consisted of naive CD4+ T cells from blood. CDR3 nucleotide sequence: TGTGCCAGCAGTTTAATAACTAGCGGAGGGTACGAGCAGTACTTC. It specifies CASSLITSGGYEQYF.